Below, 32 T cell receptor beta chains from the same sample are listed, as sequenced in a study of CD8+CD57+ T cells in acquired aplastic anemia. Before being chosen for sequencing, patients had shown CD8+CD57+ cell expansion by flow cytometry. TCR beta VDJ and CDR3 profiles were obtained from a genomic DNA template. TCRdb ran MiXCR on the reads and lists one entry per CDR3 protein. The sample holds about half a million distinct CDR3 sequences, about a third seen once. What was sequenced was sorted CD4+, CD8+, or CD8+CD57+ T cells (not recorded which) from PBMCs. Every receptor here comes from a human donor with aplastic anemia.

The rearrangement uses TRBV25-1 and TRBJ1-1, with D unresolved. Germline values: CDR1 MGHDK, CDR2 SYGVNS. The CDR3 totals 14 residues. V was pared by 6 bases and J by 1 base, with 12 bases between. For the CDR3, the DNA is TGTGCCAGCAGCCCTAAAGGTCAGAACACTGAAGCTTTCTTT. Translating gives CASSPKGQNTEAFF.

This clonotype was recorded a few times. The chain recombines TRBV30 with TRBJ2-7; 7 nucleotides align to TRBD1. Germline V CDR1 and CDR2: GTSNPN, SVGIG (reference sequence). The CDR3 length is 14 residues. The V and J ends lost 2 bases and 5 bases, in that order; junction bases with no gene match: 9. As DNA, the CDR3 is TGTGCCTGGAGTACACTGGGGACAGACCACGAGCAGTACTTC. Its protein product is CAWSTLGTDHEQYF.

CDR3 sequence (DNA): TGTGCCAGCAGCGACCCTAGGACAGGGGGCTATACTGAAGCTTTCTTT. It is translated as CASSDPRTGGYTEAFF. The chain carries TRBV5-6 and TRBJ1-1, with 11 bases matching TRBD1. Germline values: CDR1 SGHDT, CDR2 YYEEEE. The CDR3 loop spans 16 amino acids. V lost 4 bases and J lost 5; bases outside the gene matches: 10.

The chain carries TRBV2 and TRBJ1-2; a possible D gene is TRBD1 (5 bases). This CDR3 contains 13 residues. Germline CDR1 is SNHLY and CDR2 is FYNNEI. V lost 8 bases and J lost 5, with 15 bases in between. The DNA of the CDR3 is TGTGCCAGCTACTCCGGGACTTATTATGGCTACACCTTC. This encodes CASYSGTYYGYTF.

This clonotype was seen many times. The rearrangement joins TRBV7-2 to TRBJ1-2, with no clear D. Per germline, CDR1 SGHTA and CDR2 FQGNSA. The CDR3 sequence is 15 residues long. V lost 5 bases, J lost 4 bases, and 17 bases lay in between. The CDR3 sequence is CASSPSTLTVYGYTF. The DNA of the CDR3 is TGTGCCAGCAGCCCCTCGACCCTGACGGTCTATGGCTACACCTTC.

Comment on this clonotype: One end of the junction fails to match germline, which may point to a read error. This rearrangement joins TRBV5-1 to TRBJ1-6; unclear D gene. The CDR3 covers 13 residues. Germline V gene sequence: CDR1 SGHRS, CDR2 YFSETQ. In nucleotides, the CDR3 is TGCGCCGGCAGCTTGGCCGGTCGTTCACCCCTCCACTTT. This gives the protein CAGSLAGRSPLHF.

The table lists this clonotype with a few counts. The chain couples TRBV14 to TRBJ1-2; D gene ambiguous. This CDR3 region has 14 residues. Germline lookup yields CDR1 SGHDN and CDR2 FVKESK. V lost 1 base to trimming and J lost 4 bases, with 10 bases between them. The CDR3, as DNA: TGTGCCAGCAGCCAAGGTTCTGGACCCTATGGCTACACCTTC. Its translation: CASSQGSGPYGYTF.

This sequence joins TRBV19 and TRBJ2-2; D possibly matches TRBD1 or TRBD2 (5 bases each). Trimming removed 5 bases at V and 11 bases at J, with 15 bases between. The germline CDR1 and CDR2 sequences are LNHDA and SQIVND (reference sequence). This CDR3 contains 13 residues. CDR3 sequence: CASSRRDGGELFF. As DNA, the CDR3 is TGTGCCAGTAGTCGCAGGGACGGCGGCGAGCTGTTTTTT.

The V call is TRBV2, the J call TRBJ1-1; D remains ambiguous. This CDR3 contains 13 residues. Looked up from germline, CDR1 is SNHLY and CDR2 is FYNNEI. Trimming shortened V by 1 base and J by 4 bases, and 7 bases separated the two germline ends. The chain's CDR3 is CASSEEGSTEAFF. The DNA for the CDR3 is TGTGCCAGCAGTGAAGAAGGGAGCACTGAAGCTTTCTTT.

The V and J genes are TRBV15 and TRBJ1-1; D is unclear. The CDR3 is 15 amino acids. The V end was cut by 0 bases, the J end by 0 bases, with 8 bases between. Germline CDR1 is LNHNV and CDR2 is YYDKDF (reference sequence). The chain's CDR3 is CATSRETSMNTEAFF. The CDR3 nucleotides read TGTGCCACCAGCAGAGAAACGTCAATGAACACTGAAGCTTTCTTT.

This clonotype was detected only a few times. The V and J genes are TRBV7-2 and TRBJ2-2; 7 bases map to TRBD1. The CDR3 sequence is 17 residues long. Losses at the gene ends were 2 bases for V and 3 bases for J; bases not matched to a gene: 9. The germline V gene has CDR1 SGHTA and CDR2 FQGNSA. In nucleotides, the CDR3 is TGTGCCAGCAGCTTATCGAGACAGGGTTCGTACACCGGGGAGCTGTTTTTT. This sequence encodes CASSLSRQGSYTGELFF.

This clonotype has a count of ten or more. The rearrangement joins TRBV12-3 or TRBV12-4 to TRBJ1-2, with D perhaps matching TRBD1 (5 bases). Trimming stripped 1 base from V and 10 bases from J, with 13 bases between. This CDR3 is 13 amino acids long. For the CDR3, the DNA is TGTGCCAGCAGTTTAGGGGGGGGACTTTACTACACCTTC. Translated, it gives CASSLGGGLYYTF.

The J gene is TRBJ2-2, the V gene TRBV11-1; 9 bases line up with TRBD1. The CDR3 totals 17 residues. Germline V CDR1 and CDR2: SGHAT, FQDESV (reference sequence). J lost 6 bases, V lost 2 bases, and 10 bases had no gene match. CDR3 sequence reads: CASSLPRDRVKAGELFF. CDR3 coding DNA: TGTGCCAGCAGCTTACCCCGGGACAGGGTAAAGGCCGGGGAGCTGTTTTTT.

The table lists this clonotype with many counts. The chain uses TRBV12-3 or TRBV12-4 and TRBJ1-3, with 7 bases that match TRBD1. With 4 bases clipped from V and 0 bases from J, the junction kept 3 bases outside the gene matches. The CDR3 contains 15 residues. The CDR3 DNA is TGTGCCAGCAGTTCAGGACAGGCCTCTGGAAACACCATATATTTT. It codes for CASSSGQASGNTIYF.

This clonotype has ten or more counts. CDR3 DNA: TGTGCCAGCAGGGGGAGAGGCTACACCTTC. It codes for CASRGRGYTF. The chain uses TRBV12-3 or TRBV12-4 and TRBJ1-2; no clear D gene. The CDR3 loop spans 10 amino acids. The V gene lost 6 bases and the J gene lost 8 bases, with 7 bases spanning the gap.

This clonotype has more than one count but fewer than ten. The V call is TRBV20-1, the J call TRBJ2-3, with TRBD1 matching over 7 bases. The CDR3 is 13 amino acids. The ends lost 6 bases at V and 1 base at J; junction bases unmatched: 4. Looked up from germline, CDR1 is DFQATT and CDR2 is SNEGSKA (reference sequence). Here the CDR3 reads CSAITGGTDTQYF. The CDR3 DNA sequence: TGCAGTGCCATTACAGGGGGCACAGATACGCAGTATTTT.

This clonotype turned up a few times. The chain employs TRBV20-1 and TRBJ1-2; TRBD1 matches 9 bases. The V and J ends lost 0 bases and 4 bases, in that order; junction bases with no gene match: 3. The V gene's germline CDR1 is DFQATT and CDR2 SNEGSKA (reference sequence). This CDR3 comprises 14 residues. The CDR3 here is CSARDLGQGYGYTF. The DNA for the CDR3 is TGCAGTGCTAGAGATCTGGGACAGGGCTATGGCTACACCTTC.

The chain couples TRBV19 to TRBJ2-3; the D gene could be TRBD1 or TRBD2 (7 bases each). This CDR3 has 16 residues. Germline V lookup: CDR1 LNHDA, CDR2 SQIVND (reference sequence). The ends were cut back, 3 bases at V and 2 bases at J, with 15 bases in the middle. DNA of the CDR3: TGTGCCAGTAGTATCGTGGGAGGGGGCTACACAGATACGCAGTATTTT. This encodes CASSIVGGGYTDTQYF. Drawing the rest from reference TRBV19 and TRBJ2-3, the complete variable domain is DGGITQSPKYLFRKEGQNVTLSCEQNLNHDAMYWYRQDPGQGLRLIYYSQIVNDFQKGDIAEGYSVSREKKESFPLTVTSAQKNPTAFYLCASSIVGGGYTDTQYFGPGTRLTVL.

The rearrangement joins TRBV6-5 to TRBJ1-1; D gene unclear. V lost 4 bases to trimming and J lost 1 base, with 7 bases between them. This CDR3 comprises 13 residues. Per germline, CDR1 MNHEY and CDR2 SVGAGI. The CDR3 sequence: CASSFQQNTEAFF. In DNA, the CDR3 is TGTGCCAGCAGTTTCCAACAGAACACTGAAGCTTTCTTT.

The table lists this clonotype with a few counts. J is TRBJ1-1 and V is TRBV9; no definite D call. From germline, CDR1 is SGDLS and CDR2 YYNGEE. The CDR3 is 14 amino acids. The V end lost 4 bases, the J end lost 0 bases, and 10 bases lay between the germline ends. The CDR3 region has the DNA TGTGCCAGCAGCCTGGGTATGATGAACACTGAAGCTTTCTTT. Protein sequence: CASSLGMMNTEAFF. The full variable domain, rest sourced from reference TRBV9 and TRBJ1-1, is DSGVTQTPKHLITATGQRVTLRCSPRSGDLSVYWYQQSLDQGLQFLIQYYNGEERAKGNILERFSAQQFPDLHSELNLSSLELGDSALYFCASSLGMMNTEAFFGQGTRLTVV.

This sequence joins TRBV24-1 and TRBJ2-5; the D gene is possibly TRBD2 (5 bases). CDR1 and CDR2 (germline): KGHDR, SFDVKD. With 5 bases removed from V and 1 base from J, the gap between germline ends came to 16 bases. The CDR3 contains 16 residues. The chain's CDR3 is CATSATSGGIQETQYF. The DNA of the CDR3 is TGTGCCACCAGTGCCACGAGCGGTGGGATCCAAGAGACCCAGTACTTC.

This clonotype has at least ten counts. The rearrangement joins TRBV7-9 to TRBJ1-1; weak D call: TRBD1 (6 bases). The CDR3 is made up of 14 amino acids. Germline CDR1 reads SEHNR; CDR2 reads FQNEAQ (reference sequence). V lost 5 bases and J 1 base, leaving 11 bases between the germline ends. As DNA, the CDR3 is TGTGCCAGCAGCAGCGGGACAAGGAACACTGAAGCTTTCTTT. Amino acids: CASSSGTRNTEAFF.

This clonotype showed up many times. This sequence joins TRBV2 and TRBJ1-5; D ambiguous. Trimming cost V 6 bases and J 5 bases, with 11 bases left between them. CDR3 length equals 13 residues. Looked up from germline, CDR1 is SNHLY and CDR2 is FYNNEI. The CDR3 nucleotides are TGTGCCAGCAGAATTGGAGGAGATCAGCCCCAGCATTTT. The encoded protein is CASRIGGDQPQHF.

The CDR3 nucleotides read TGTGCCAGCCGAGAGGGGAGTTTCGCGGGGCAGCCCCAGCATTTT. Protein sequence: CASREGSFAGQPQHF. The chain has TRBV2 and TRBJ1-5, with D possibly being TRBD1 (5 bases). The CDR3 contains 15 residues. Trimming took off 8 bases at V and 7 bases at J, with 21 bases between the two ends. Germline lookup yields CDR1 SNHLY and CDR2 FYNNEI.

The chain combines TRBV20-1 with TRBJ1-2; 7 positions agree with TRBD1. The V segment lost 3 bases and the J segment 2 bases; nucleotides outside the gene matches: 9. CDR1 and CDR2 from the germline V gene are DFQATT and SNEGSKA (reference sequence). This CDR3 is built from 15 residues. The chain's CDR3 is CSASSLGGLNYGYTF. The DNA for the CDR3 is TGCAGTGCTAGTTCCTTAGGGGGCCTCAACTATGGCTACACCTTC.

This clonotype has ten or more counts. The CDR3 is CASSSQLGGLYGYTF. The CDR3 DNA is TGTGCCAGCAGCTCCCAACTGGGAGGGCTCTATGGCTACACCTTC. The J gene is TRBJ1-2, the V gene TRBV5-8; D is ambiguous. Germline V gene lookup returns CDR1 SGHTS and CDR2 YDEGEE. Trimming took 3 bases from V and 4 from J, leaving 16 bases between them. The CDR3 spans 15 residues.

This chain's CDR3 is CASSLEAKRGPGNTIYF. Written as DNA, the CDR3 is TGCGCCAGCAGCTTGGAGGCCAAGCGAGGGCCAGGAAACACCATATATTTT. The V call is TRBV5-1, the J call TRBJ1-3, with D uncertain. Deletions cut 0 bases from V and 4 bases from J, with 17 bases between. This CDR3 comprises 17 residues. Per the germline V gene, CDR1 is SGHRS and CDR2 is YFSETQ.

This chain connects TRBV5-6 to TRBJ1-4; the D gene is possibly TRBD1 (6 bases). Germline CDR1 reads SGHDT; CDR2 reads YYEEEE. V was trimmed by 4 bases and J by 8 bases, leaving 15 bases between them. There are 14 residues in the CDR3. This CDR3 reads CASSPRGVGEKLFF. Here the CDR3 DNA reads TGTGCCAGCAGCCCGAGGGGGGTAGGAGAAAAACTGTTTTTT. Supplemented by reference TRBV5-6 and TRBJ1-4, the full variable domain reads DAGVTQSPTHLIKTRGQQVTLRCSPKSGHDTVSWYQQALGQGPQFIFQYYEEEERQRGNFPDRFSGHQFPNYSSELNVNALLLGDSALYLCASSPRGVGEKLFFGSGTQLSVL.

Concerning this clonotype itself: An end of the junction differs from the germline gene, which may be a read error. The J gene is TRBJ1-3, the V gene TRBV10-3; D might be TRBD1 (5 bases). The CDR3 sequence is 15 residues long. Germline V gene lookup returns CDR1 ENHRY and CDR2 SYGVKD. The CDR3 protein is CASSYRSSSGNTIYF. Here the CDR3 DNA reads TGTGCCAGCAGTTACAGGAGTAGCTCTGGAAACACCATATATTTT.

This CDR3 reads CASSSERAPVGGYTF. In DNA, the CDR3 is TGTGCCAGCAGTTCTGAGCGGGCCCCTGTTGGAGGCTACACCTTC. The chain uses TRBV28 and TRBJ1-2; D call uncertain. The CDR3 is 15 amino acids. Deletions cut 4 bases from V and 8 bases from J, with 20 bases between. CDR1 MDHEN and CDR2 SYDVKM come from the germline V gene.

The table lists this clonotype with a few counts. The chain employs TRBV25-1 and TRBJ2-7; D assignment may be TRBD1 or TRBD2 (5 bases each). CDR3 length: 14 amino acids. Trimming removed 5 bases at V and 5 bases at J, with 16 bases between. Germline CDR1 is MGHDK and CDR2 is SYGVNS. The CDR3 coding sequence is TGTGCCAGCAGTTACCCCGGCAGGGAGCACGAGCAGTACTTC. It encodes CASSYPGREHEQYF.

This clonotype turned up a few times. A much larger clone lies a single base off, so this may be a read error. The genes are TRBV9 and TRBJ1-6; no clear D. The CDR3 sequence is 13 residues long. The germline V gene encodes CDR1 SGDLS and CDR2 YYNGEE. This chain's CDR3 is CASSVKSDSPFHF. The CDR3, as DNA: TGTGCCAGCAGCGTAAAGTCCGATTCACCCTTCCACTTT.